This TCR beta chain was identified in a study of shared T cell receptors in the human thymus. Repertoires were generated with immunoSEQ multiplex PCR, while TCRdb's copy carries only in-frame clones and drops some. This table has 600,000 or so clones, approximately 87% appearing once. These records were also assigned to another study, of human thymus T cells. That study adds: What appeared biased in thymic and blood repertoires was the usage of V and J genes.

Sequenced material: thymocytes. The origin of this receptor is a boy under three years old with a congenital heart defect.

CDR3: CASSLEAEDNYGYTF. The CDR3 nucleotides are TGTGCCAGCAGCTTAGAGGCGGAAGATAACTATGGCTACACCTTC. This chain uses TRBV7-9 with TRBJ1-2; D call uncertain. CDR1 and CDR2 (germline): SEHNR, FQNEAQ (reference sequence). The germline V and J ends were trimmed by 1 base and 1 base, with 10 bases remaining between them. The CDR3 is made up of 15 amino acids.